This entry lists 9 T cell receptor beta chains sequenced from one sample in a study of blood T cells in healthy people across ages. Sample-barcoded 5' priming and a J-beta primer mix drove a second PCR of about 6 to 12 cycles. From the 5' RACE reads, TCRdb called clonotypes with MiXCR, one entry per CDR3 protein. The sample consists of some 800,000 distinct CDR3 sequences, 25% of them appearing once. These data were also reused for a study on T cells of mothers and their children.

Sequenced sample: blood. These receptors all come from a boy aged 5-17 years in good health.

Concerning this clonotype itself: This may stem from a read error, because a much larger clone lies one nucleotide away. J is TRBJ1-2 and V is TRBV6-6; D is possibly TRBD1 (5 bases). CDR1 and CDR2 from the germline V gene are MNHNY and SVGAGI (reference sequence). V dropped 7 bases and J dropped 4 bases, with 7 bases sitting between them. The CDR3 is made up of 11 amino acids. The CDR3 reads CASNGGYGYTF. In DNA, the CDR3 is TGTGCCAGCAATGGGGGCTATGGCTACACCTTC.

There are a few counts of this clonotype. The CDR3 region has the DNA TGTGCCAGCAGTGAAGAACAGACCCAGTACTTC. Translating it yields CASSEEQTQYF. The chain employs TRBV6-1 and TRBJ2-5; D gene unclear. Trimming stripped 1 base from V and 6 bases from J, with 3 bases between. The CDR3 contains 11 residues. Per the germline V gene, CDR1 is MNHNS and CDR2 is SASEGT.

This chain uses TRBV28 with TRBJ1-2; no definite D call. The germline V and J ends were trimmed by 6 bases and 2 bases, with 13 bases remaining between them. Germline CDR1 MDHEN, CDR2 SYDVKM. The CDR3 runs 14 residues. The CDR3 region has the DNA TGTGCCAGCAGCTCCTGGACGGGGAACTATGGCTACACCTTC. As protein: CASSSWTGNYGYTF.

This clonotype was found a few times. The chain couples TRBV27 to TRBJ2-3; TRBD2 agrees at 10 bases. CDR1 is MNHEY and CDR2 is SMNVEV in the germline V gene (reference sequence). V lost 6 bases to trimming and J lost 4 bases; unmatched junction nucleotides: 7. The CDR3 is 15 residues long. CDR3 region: CASSASGTSADTQYF. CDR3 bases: TGTGCCAGCAGCGCCTCCGGGACTAGCGCAGATACGCAGTATTTT.

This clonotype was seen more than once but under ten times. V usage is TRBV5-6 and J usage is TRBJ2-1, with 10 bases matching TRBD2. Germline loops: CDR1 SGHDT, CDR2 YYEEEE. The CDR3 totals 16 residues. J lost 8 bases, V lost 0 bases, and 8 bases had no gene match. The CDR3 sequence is CASSLELAGDKDEQFF. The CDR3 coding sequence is TGTGCCAGCAGCTTGGAGCTAGCGGGAGATAAGGATGAGCAGTTCTTC.

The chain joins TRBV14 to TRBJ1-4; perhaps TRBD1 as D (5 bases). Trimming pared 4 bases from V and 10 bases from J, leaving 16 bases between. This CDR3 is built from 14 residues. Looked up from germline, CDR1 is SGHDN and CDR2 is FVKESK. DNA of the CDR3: TGTGCCAGCAGCCCAGCGGGGTTCGGGGGAAAACTGTTTTTT. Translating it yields CASSPAGFGGKLFF.

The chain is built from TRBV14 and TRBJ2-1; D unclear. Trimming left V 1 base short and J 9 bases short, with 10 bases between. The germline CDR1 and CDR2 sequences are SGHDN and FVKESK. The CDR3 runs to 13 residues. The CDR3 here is CASSQAGKGEQFF. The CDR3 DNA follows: TGTGCCAGCAGCCAAGCCGGAAAGGGTGAGCAGTTCTTC.

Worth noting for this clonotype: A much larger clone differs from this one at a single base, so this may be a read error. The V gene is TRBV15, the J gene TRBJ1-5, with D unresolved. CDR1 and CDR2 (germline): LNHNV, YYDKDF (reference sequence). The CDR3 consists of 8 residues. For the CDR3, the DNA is TGTAGCAATCAGCCCCGGCATTTT. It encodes CSNQPRHF.

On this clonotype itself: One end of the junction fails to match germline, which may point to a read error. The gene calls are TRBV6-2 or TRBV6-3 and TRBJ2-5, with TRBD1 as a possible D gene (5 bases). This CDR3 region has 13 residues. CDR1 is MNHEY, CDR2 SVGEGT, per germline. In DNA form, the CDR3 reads TGTGCCACCAGTCCTCCGACAGCTGAGACCCAGTACTTC. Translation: CATSPPTAETQYF.